The T cell receptor (beta chain) under discussion was sequenced for a study of identical twins. Study observations and caveats: Invariant cells of the MAIT and iNKT types might have partly distorted the zero-insertion analyses. While abundant cord blood beta clonotypes carried fewer insertions, memory repertoires showed no such pattern. Weaker excess twin sharing was seen among beta out-of-frame sequences.

This clonotype has ten or more counts. The antigen is not known. Unique molecular identifiers were present on the cDNA, which also gained a universal primer site by template switching. TCRdb processed the 5' RACE reads anew with MiXCR; each CDR3 protein has one entry. In the table there are roughly 350,000 distinct CDR3 sequences, over 9% of which are singletons. CDR3 length equals 15 residues. J was trimmed by 0 bases and V by 7 bases; bases with no gene match: 6. This sample was shared with a second study, whose subject was yellow fever vaccine responses in identical twins.

The V call is TRBV12-3 or TRBV12-4, the J call TRBJ2-1; 7 positions match TRBD2. The TCR sequence derives from a woman aged 18-29 years in good health. Sequenced input: CD8+ T cells sorted from blood. CDR3 nucleotides: TGTGCCAGCACCGCTAGCGGAGACTCCTACAATGAGCAGTTCTTC. Protein product: CASTASGDSYNEQFF.